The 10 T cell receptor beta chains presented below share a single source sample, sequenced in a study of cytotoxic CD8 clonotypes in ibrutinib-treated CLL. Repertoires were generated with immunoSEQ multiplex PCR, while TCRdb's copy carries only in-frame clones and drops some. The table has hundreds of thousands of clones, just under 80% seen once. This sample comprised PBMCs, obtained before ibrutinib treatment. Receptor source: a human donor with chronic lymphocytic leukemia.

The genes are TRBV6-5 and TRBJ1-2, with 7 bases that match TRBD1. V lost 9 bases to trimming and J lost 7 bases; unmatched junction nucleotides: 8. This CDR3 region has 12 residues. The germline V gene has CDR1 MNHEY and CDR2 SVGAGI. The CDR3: CASQTGDGGYTF. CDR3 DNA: TGTGCCAGTCAAACAGGGGATGGTGGCTACACCTTC.

CDR3 in amino acids: CASSGGQGVYRGQPQHF. DNA for the CDR3: TGTGCCAGCAGTGGTGGGCAGGGAGTTTATCGTGGGCAGCCCCAGCATTTT. The chain combines TRBV2 with TRBJ1-5; weak D call: TRBD1 (5 bases). V gave up 4 bases and J gave up 7 bases, with 23 bases separating them. CDR1 and CDR2 (germline): SNHLY, FYNNEI. This CDR3 region has 17 residues. Complete variable domain (other parts from reference TRBV2 and TRBJ1-5): EPEVTQTPSHQVTQMGQEVILRCVPISNHLYFYWYRQILGQKVEFLVSFYNNEISEKSEIFDDQFSVERPDGSNFTLKIRSTKLEDSAMYFCASSGGQGVYRGQPQHFGDGTRLSIL.

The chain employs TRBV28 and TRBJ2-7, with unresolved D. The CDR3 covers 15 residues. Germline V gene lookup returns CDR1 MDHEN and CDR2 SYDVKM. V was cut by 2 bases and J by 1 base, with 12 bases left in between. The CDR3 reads CASSLMSPESYEQYF. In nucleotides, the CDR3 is TGTGCCAGCAGTTTAATGTCGCCAGAGTCCTACGAGCAGTACTTC.

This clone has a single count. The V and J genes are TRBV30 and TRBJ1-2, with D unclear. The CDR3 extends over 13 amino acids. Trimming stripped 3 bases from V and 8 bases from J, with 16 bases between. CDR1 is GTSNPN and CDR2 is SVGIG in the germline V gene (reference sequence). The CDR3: CAWRGGSVGGYTF. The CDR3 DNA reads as TGTGCCTGGAGAGGAGGGAGCGTGGGAGGCTACACCTTC. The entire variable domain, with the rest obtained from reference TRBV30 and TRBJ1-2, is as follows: SQTIHQWPATLVQPVGSPLSLECTVEGTSNPNLYWYRQAAGRGLQLLFYSVGIGQISSEVPQNLSASRPQDRQFILSSKKLLLSDSGFYLCAWRGGSVGGYTFGSGTRLTVV.

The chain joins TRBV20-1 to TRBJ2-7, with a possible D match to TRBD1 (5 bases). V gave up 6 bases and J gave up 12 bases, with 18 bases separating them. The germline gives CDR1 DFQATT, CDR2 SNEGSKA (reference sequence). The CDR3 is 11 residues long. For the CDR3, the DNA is TGCAGTGCCTCCCATGGCAGGGAAAGGTACTTC. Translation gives CSASHGRERYF.

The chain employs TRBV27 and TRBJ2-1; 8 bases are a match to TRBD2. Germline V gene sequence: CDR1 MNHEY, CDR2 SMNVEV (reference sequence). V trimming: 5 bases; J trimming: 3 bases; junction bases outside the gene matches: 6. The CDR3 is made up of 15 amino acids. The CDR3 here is CASSTKTSVYNEQFF. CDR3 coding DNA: TGTGCCAGCAGTACCAAGACTAGCGTCTACAATGAGCAGTTCTTC.

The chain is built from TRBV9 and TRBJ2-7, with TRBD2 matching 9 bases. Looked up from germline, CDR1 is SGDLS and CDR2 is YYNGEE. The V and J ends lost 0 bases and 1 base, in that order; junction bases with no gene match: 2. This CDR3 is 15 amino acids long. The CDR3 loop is CASSVVAGGSYEQYF. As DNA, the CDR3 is TGTGCCAGCAGCGTAGTTGCGGGAGGGTCCTACGAGCAGTACTTC.

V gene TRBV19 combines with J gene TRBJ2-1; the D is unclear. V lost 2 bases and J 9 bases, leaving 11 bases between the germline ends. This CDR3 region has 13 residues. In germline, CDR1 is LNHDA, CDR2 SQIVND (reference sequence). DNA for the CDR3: TGTGCCAGTAGTATAACGGGTACGATTGAGCAGTTCTTC. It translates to CASSITGTIEQFF.

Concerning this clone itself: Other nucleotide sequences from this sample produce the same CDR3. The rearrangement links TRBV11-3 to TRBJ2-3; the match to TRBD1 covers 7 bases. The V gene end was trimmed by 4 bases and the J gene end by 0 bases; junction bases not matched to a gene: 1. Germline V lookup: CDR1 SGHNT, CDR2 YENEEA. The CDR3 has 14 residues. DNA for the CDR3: TGTGCCAGCAGCTCGGGACAGAGCACAGATACGCAGTATTTT. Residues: CASSSGQSTDTQYF. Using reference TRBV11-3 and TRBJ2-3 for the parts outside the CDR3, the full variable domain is EAGVVQSPRYKIIEKKQPVAFWCNPISGHNTLYWYLQNLGQGPELLIRYENEEAVDDSQLPKDRFSAERLKGVDSTLKIQPAELGDSAVYLCASSSGQSTDTQYFGPGTRLTVL.

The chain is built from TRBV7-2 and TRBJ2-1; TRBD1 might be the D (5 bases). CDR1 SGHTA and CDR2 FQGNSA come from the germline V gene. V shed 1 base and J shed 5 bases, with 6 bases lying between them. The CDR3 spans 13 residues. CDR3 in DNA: TGTGCCAGCAGCTTAGGCAGGGACAATGAGCAGTTCTTC. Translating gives CASSLGRDNEQFF.